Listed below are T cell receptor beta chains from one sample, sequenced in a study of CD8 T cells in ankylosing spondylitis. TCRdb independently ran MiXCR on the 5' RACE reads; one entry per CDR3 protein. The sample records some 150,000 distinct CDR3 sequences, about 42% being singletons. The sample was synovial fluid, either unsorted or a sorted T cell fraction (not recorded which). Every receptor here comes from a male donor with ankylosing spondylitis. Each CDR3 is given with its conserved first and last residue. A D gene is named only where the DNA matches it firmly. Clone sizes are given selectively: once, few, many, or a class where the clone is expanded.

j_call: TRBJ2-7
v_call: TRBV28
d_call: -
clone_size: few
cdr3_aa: CASLDPRSSYEQYF
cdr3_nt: TGTGCCAGCTTGGACCCAAGGAGCTCCTACGAGCAGTACTTC

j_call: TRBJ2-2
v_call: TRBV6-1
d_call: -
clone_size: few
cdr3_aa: CASSPTGDFTGELFF
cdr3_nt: TGTGCCAGCAGCCCAACGGGTGATTTCACCGGGGAGCTGTTTTTT

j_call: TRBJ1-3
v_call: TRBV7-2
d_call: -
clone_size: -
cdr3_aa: CASSLNSGSFSGNTIYF
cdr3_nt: TGTGCCAGCAGCCTCAACTCCGGGTCCTTCTCTGGAAACACCATATATTTT

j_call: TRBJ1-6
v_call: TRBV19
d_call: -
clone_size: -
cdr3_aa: CASNSEATTSPLHF
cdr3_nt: TGTGCCAGTAATTCGGAGGCTACGACTTCACCCCTCCACTTT

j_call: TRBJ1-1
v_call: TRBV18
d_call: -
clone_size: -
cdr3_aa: CASSPLKLNTEAFF
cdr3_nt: TGTGCCAGCTCACCCCTGAAGTTGAACACTGAAGCTTTCTTT

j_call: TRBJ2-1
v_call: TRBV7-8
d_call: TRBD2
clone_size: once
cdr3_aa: CASTLTGLAGGQFF
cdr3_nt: TGTGCCAGCACCCTGACAGGACTAGCGGGGGGGCAGTTCTTC

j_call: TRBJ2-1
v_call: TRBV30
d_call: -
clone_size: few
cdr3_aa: CAWSVRARADEQFF
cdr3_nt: TGTGCCTGGAGTGTACGAGCCAGGGCGGATGAGCAGTTCTTC

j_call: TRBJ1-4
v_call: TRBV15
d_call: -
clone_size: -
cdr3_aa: CATSRGTGRTATNEKLFF
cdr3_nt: TGTGCCACCAGCAGAGGAACTGGACGAACAGCAACTAATGAAAAACTGTTTTTT

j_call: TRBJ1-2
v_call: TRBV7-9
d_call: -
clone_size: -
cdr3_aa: CASSLDPGETYGYTF
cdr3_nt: TGTGCCAGCAGCTTAGATCCGGGGGAGACCTATGGCTACACCTTC

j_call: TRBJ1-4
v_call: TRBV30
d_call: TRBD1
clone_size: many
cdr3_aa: CAWNTGTGVEKLFF
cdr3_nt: TGTGCCTGGAATACCGGGACAGGGGTGGAAAAACTGTTTTTT

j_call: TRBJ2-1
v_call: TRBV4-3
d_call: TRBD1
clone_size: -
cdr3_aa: CASSQDRGYYNEQFF
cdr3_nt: TGCGCCAGCAGCCAAGACAGGGGGTACTACAATGAGCAGTTCTTC

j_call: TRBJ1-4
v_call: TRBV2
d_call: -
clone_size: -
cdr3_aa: CASSRTALVATNEKLFF
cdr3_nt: TGTGCCAGCAGTCGGACAGCCCTAGTTGCAACTAATGAAAAACTGTTTTTT

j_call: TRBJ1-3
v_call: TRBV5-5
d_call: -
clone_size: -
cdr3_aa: CASSWHRVPDTIYF
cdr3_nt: TGTGCCAGCAGCTGGCACAGGGTTCCAGACACCATATATTTT

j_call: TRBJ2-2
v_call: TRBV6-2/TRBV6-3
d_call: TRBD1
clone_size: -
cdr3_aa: CASSRTGGYTGELFF
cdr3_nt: TGTGCCAGCAGTAGGACAGGGGGCTACACCGGGGAGCTGTTTTTT

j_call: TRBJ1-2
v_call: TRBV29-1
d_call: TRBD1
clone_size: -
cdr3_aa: CSVEDGTGGRGGYTF
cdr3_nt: TGCAGCGTTGAAGATGGGACAGGGGGCAGGGGTGGCTACACCTTC

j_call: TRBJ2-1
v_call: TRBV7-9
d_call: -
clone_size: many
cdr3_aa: CASSSRLVEGSYNEQFF
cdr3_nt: TGTGCCAGCAGCTCGAGACTGGTGGAGGGGTCCTACAATGAGCAGTTCTTC

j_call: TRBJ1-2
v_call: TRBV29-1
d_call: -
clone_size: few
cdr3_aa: CSVDATTGGYGYTF
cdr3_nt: TGCAGCGTTGATGCCACGACAGGCGGCTATGGCTACACCTTC

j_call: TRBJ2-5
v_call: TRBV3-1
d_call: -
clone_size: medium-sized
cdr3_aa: CASSQELAGSGETQYF
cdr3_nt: TGTGCCAGCAGCCAAGAACTGGCCGGATCCGGAGAGACCCAGTACTTC

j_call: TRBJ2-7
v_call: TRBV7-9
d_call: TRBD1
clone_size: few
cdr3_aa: CASSNRDRGFTYEQYF
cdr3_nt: TGTGCCAGCAGCAACCGAGACAGGGGTTTCACCTACGAGCAGTACTTC

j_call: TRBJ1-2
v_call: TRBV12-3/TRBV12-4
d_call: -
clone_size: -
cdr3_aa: CASSNTGQPYGYTF
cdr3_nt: TGTGCCAGCAGTAATACCGGACAGCCATATGGCTACACCTTC

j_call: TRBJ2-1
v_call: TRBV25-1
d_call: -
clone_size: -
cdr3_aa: CASSDPGEQFF
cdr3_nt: TGTGCCAGCAGTGATCCCGGGGAGCAGTTCTTC

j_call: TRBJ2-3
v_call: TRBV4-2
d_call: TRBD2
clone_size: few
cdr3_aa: CASSHCSGGPDTQYF
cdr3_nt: TGTGCCAGCAGCCACTGTAGCGGGGGCCCAGATACGCAGTATTTT

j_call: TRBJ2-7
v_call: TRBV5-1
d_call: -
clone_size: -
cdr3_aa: CASSFWWRDGTYEQYF
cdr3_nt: TGCGCCAGCAGCTTTTGGTGGCGGGACGGGACCTACGAGCAGTACTTC

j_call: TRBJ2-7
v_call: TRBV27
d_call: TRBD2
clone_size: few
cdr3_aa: CASSGTMRPYEQYF
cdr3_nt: TGTGCCAGCAGCGGGACTATGCGGCCCTACGAGCAGTACTTC

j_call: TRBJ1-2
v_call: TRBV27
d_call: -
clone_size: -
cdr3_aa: CASSFGGGGGGYTF
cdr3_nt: TGTGCCAGCAGTTTTGGCGGGGGTGGAGGTGGCTACACCTTC

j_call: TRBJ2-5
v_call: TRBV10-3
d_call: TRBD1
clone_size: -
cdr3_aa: CAIRRTGQETQYF
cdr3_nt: TGTGCCATCAGAAGGACAGGGCAAGAGACCCAGTACTTC

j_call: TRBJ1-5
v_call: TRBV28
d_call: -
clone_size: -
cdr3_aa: CASLASHSNQPQHF
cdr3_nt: TGTGCCAGTTTAGCCAGTCATAGCAATCAGCCCCAGCATTTT

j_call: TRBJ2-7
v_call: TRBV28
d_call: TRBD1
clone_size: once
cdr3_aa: CASSSLTGTVYEQYF
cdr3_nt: TGTGCCAGCAGCTCTTTAACCGGGACAGTCTACGAGCAGTACTTC

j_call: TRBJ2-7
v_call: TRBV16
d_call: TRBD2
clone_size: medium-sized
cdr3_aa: CASSLRSGRRIEQYF
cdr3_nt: TGTGCCAGCAGCCTTAGGAGCGGGAGGAGGATCGAGCAGTACTTC

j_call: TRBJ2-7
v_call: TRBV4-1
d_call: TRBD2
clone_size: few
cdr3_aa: CASSQDWAGGYEQYF
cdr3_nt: TGCGCCAGCAGCCAAGATTGGGCGGGAGGTTACGAGCAGTACTTC

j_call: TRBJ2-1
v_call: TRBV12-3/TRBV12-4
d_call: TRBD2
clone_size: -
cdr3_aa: CASRDGEREEGNEQFF
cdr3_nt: TGTGCCAGCAGAGACGGGGAGCGGGAGGAGGGAAATGAGCAGTTCTTC

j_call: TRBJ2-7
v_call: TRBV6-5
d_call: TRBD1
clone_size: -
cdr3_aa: CASSYSDLTGEVEQYF
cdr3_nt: TGTGCCAGCAGTTACTCGGATCTGACAGGGGAGGTCGAGCAGTACTTC

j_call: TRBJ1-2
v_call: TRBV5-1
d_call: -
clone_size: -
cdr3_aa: CASSPGGWQLTNYGYTF
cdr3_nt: TGCGCCAGCAGCCCCGGGGGTTGGCAGCTAACTAACTATGGCTACACCTTC